A selection of T cell receptor beta chains follows, all from one sample in a study of blood T cells in healthy people across ages. TCRdb re-analysed the 5' RACE reads in MiXCR, keeping a single row per CDR3 protein. The sample lists some 1.8 million distinct CDR3 sequences, around 42% occurring once. The specimen was blood. The receptor source for this set is a human donor in good health. The CDR3 runs from the conserved cysteine through the conserved F or W. The D gene is left open where the match is weak. A clone size is listed for some rows: how often the clone was seen (once, few, many), or a class if it is expanded.

size	V	D	J	length	CDR3
few	TRBV28	.	TRBJ2-1	15	CATSEWAGGNNGQFF
.	TRBV24-1	.	TRBJ2-3	21	CATSEPPPSEQGRDPPDTQYF
.	TRBV6-4	.	TRBJ2-6	13	CACRDSGANVLTF
few	TRBV4-1	.	TRBJ2-7	16	CASSHPGVPSSYEQYF
few	TRBV6-6	TRBD2	TRBJ2-2	16	CASSRTSGGASGELFF
.	TRBV29-1	.	TRBJ1-3	13	CSVGTSSGNTVYF
.	TRBV7-3	TRBD2	TRBJ2-3	16	CASSGWTSGGADTQYF
.	TRBV25-1	TRBD1	TRBJ1-1	14	CASSVQGMDTEAFF
.	TRBV6-2/TRBV6-3	.	TRBJ1-4	14	CASSFSSRNEKLFF
.	TRBV5-5	.	TRBJ2-7	16	CASSLRGGATLYEQYF
few	TRBV20-1	TRBD1	TRBJ1-5	13	CSALQGPNQPQHF
.	TRBV5-6	.	TRBJ1-2	16	CASSSAGTFLSYGYTF
few	TRBV27	.	TRBJ2-1	14	CASSMIPTYNEQFF
few	TRBV6-5	.	TRBJ2-3	15	CASMRGALSTDTQYF
.	TRBV20-1	TRBD1	TRBJ1-1	13	CSAEDRGDTEAFF
few	TRBV10-3	TRBD1	TRBJ1-1	14	CAISDKGANTEAFF